These 20 T cell receptor beta chains came from one sample sequenced in a study of blood T cell repertoires in COVID-19. The repertoire was sequenced with immunoSEQ multiplex PCR; TCRdb's copy has only in-frame clones and lacks some. Seen here are a few hundred thousand clones, around 89% observed once, and the top ten hold around 1.3%. Sequencing was carried out using PBMCs or T cells enriched from blood (not recorded which). Receptor source: a woman between 35 and 50 years old with acute COVID-19.

The chain combines TRBV3-1 (or the pseudogene TRBV3-2) with TRBJ2-7, with no clear D. Germline loops: CDR1 LGHDT, CDR2 YNNKEL (reference sequence). The CDR3 is 16 residues long. The ends were cut back, 4 bases at V and 9 bases at J, with 25 bases in the middle. The CDR3 DNA reads TGTGCCAGCAGCCCCCCAGTTCCCTATCCGTACCGAGGGCAGTACTTC. Translating gives CASSPPVPYPYRGQYF.

The chain couples TRBV5-4 to TRBJ2-3; 10 nucleotides agree with TRBD1. J gave up 3 bases and V 4 bases, and 8 bases lay outside the gene matches. CDR3 length: 16 amino acids. Germline V gives CDR1 SGHNT, CDR2 YYREEE (reference sequence). The DNA of the CDR3 is TGTGCCAGCAGCCTACCGGGACAGGGGTTAACAGATACGCAGTATTTT. Translation: CASSLPGQGLTDTQYF. Drawing the rest from reference TRBV5-4 and TRBJ2-3, the complete variable domain is ETGVTQSPTHLIKTRGQQVTLRCSSQSGHNTVSWYQQALGQGPQFIFQYYREEENGRGNFPPRFSGLQFPNYSSELNVNALELDDSALYLCASSLPGQGLTDTQYFGPGTRLTVL.

The chain links TRBV3-1 (or the pseudogene TRBV3-2) to TRBJ1-1; 9 positions agree with TRBD1. V trimming: 4 bases; J trimming: 5 bases; junction bases outside the gene matches: 5. The germline CDR1 and CDR2 sequences are LGHDT and YNNKEL (reference sequence). The CDR3 covers 14 residues. The CDR3 DNA is TGTGCCAGCAGCCTGACAGGGGGAGGGACTGAAGCTTTCTTT. Residues: CASSLTGGGTEAFF.

The chain employs TRBV3-1 (or the pseudogene TRBV3-2) and TRBJ2-1; 12 nucleotides match TRBD2. V gave up 3 bases and J gave up 6 bases; unmatched junction bases: 3. This CDR3 is 15 amino acids long. In germline, CDR1 is LGHDT, CDR2 YNNKEL (reference sequence). The CDR3 reads CASSQTSGSPNEQFF. The CDR3 nucleotides read TGTGCCAGCAGCCAGACTAGCGGGAGTCCCAATGAGCAGTTCTTC.

In DNA form, the CDR3 reads TGTGCCAGCAGGGCAGGGGGCTTTAACCCATACGAGCAGTACTTC. Translation: CASRAGGFNPYEQYF. The gene calls are TRBV28 and TRBJ2-7; 8 nucleotides agree with TRBD1. CDR1 MDHEN and CDR2 SYDVKM come from the germline V gene. Trimming removed 6 bases from V and 4 bases from J; junction bases left unmatched: 11. This CDR3 is 15 amino acids long.

This clone was seen just once. The chain links TRBV28 to TRBJ1-1, with D unresolved. V was clipped by 3 bases and J by 1 base, with 9 bases between them. There are 14 residues in the CDR3. Looked up from germline, CDR1 is MDHEN and CDR2 is SYDVKM. The CDR3 DNA reads TGTGCCAGCAGTTTTGCAGGTCGGAACACTGAAGCTTTCTTT. Encoded protein: CASSFAGRNTEAFF.

This chain uses TRBV12-3 or TRBV12-4 with TRBJ1-2; 7 bases are a match to TRBD1. This CDR3 comprises 13 residues. Trimming at V came to 6 bases and at J to 2 bases, leaving 3 bases not matched to a gene. CDR3 DNA sequence: TGTGCCAGCAGCGGGGACAGAAACTATGGCTACACCTTC. This translates into CASSGDRNYGYTF.

This clone was detected a few times. The genes are TRBV5-1 and TRBJ1-4, with TRBD1 identical over 9 bases. Germline loops: CDR1 SGHRS, CDR2 YFSETQ. The CDR3 has 14 amino acids. V shed 4 bases and J 7 bases; nucleotides not matched to a gene: 5. The CDR3 loop is CASSVGQGIEKLFF. CDR3 nucleotide sequence: TGCGCCAGCAGCGTTGGACAGGGGATTGAAAAACTGTTTTTT.

J is TRBJ2-1 and V is TRBV7-2; possibly TRBD2 for D (5 bases). V was pared by 5 bases and J by 4 bases, with 18 bases between. CDR1 and CDR2 (germline): SGHTA, FQGNSA. This CDR3 region has 16 residues. For the CDR3, the DNA is TGTGCCAGCAGCACCCGCAGACGGGGAGTTTACAATGAGCAGTTCTTC. As protein: CASSTRRRGVYNEQFF.

This clone has a handful of counts. V is TRBV29-1 and J is TRBJ2-1, with 10 positions matching TRBD2. Germline lookup yields CDR1 SQVTM and CDR2 ANQGSEA. The CDR3 has 12 amino acids. With 8 bases clipped from V and 8 bases from J, the junction kept 6 bases outside the gene matches. The CDR3 reads CSSHLAGDEQFF. CDR3 DNA sequence: TGCAGCTCTCACCTAGCGGGAGATGAGCAGTTCTTC.

The chain has TRBV9 and TRBJ1-1, with D tentatively TRBD1 (5 bases). The CDR3 length is 13 residues. Germline values: CDR1 SGDLS, CDR2 YYNGEE. The germline V and J ends were trimmed by 0 bases and 8 bases, with 11 bases remaining between them. This CDR3 is CASSVVFRVEAFF. In nucleotides, the CDR3 is TGTGCCAGCAGCGTAGTTTTCAGGGTCGAAGCTTTCTTT. Drawing the rest from reference TRBV9 and TRBJ1-1, the complete variable domain is DSGVTQTPKHLITATGQRVTLRCSPRSGDLSVYWYQQSLDQGLQFLIQYYNGEERAKGNILERFSAQQFPDLHSELNLSSLELGDSALYFCASSVVFRVEAFFGQGTRLTVV.

This clone appeared once. The genes are TRBV2 and TRBJ1-5, with D perhaps TRBD1 (6 bases). The CDR3 consists of 13 residues. CDR1 and CDR2 from the germline V gene are SNHLY and FYNNEI. V was cut by 6 bases and J by 3 bases, with 9 bases left in between. The CDR3 region has the DNA TGTGCCAGCAGCCCAGGGGACAATCAGCCCCAGCATTTT. This gives the protein CASSPGDNQPQHF.

V usage is TRBV25-1 and J usage is TRBJ2-5; D call uncertain. Germline V gene sequence: CDR1 MGHDK, CDR2 SYGVNS. The CDR3 has 13 residues. The V and J ends lost 6 bases and 4 bases respectively, with 12 bases between them. The CDR3 region is CASSPATGETQYF. CDR3 nucleotide sequence: TGTGCCAGCAGCCCAGCGACGGGAGAGACCCAGTACTTC.

The rearrangement links TRBV7-2 to TRBJ2-3; D may be TRBD2 (6 bases). The CDR3 runs to 15 residues. Trimming took off 1 base at V and 3 bases at J, with 11 bases between the two ends. Germline loops: CDR1 SGHTA, CDR2 FQGNSA. CDR3 region: CASSLVGGLTDTQYF. CDR3 DNA sequence: TGTGCCAGCAGCTTAGTGGGGGGTTTGACAGATACGCAGTATTTT.

The rearrangement uses TRBV7-9 and TRBJ2-3; perhaps TRBD1 as D (5 bases). The V end lost 3 bases, the J end lost 6 bases, and 16 bases lay between the germline ends. CDR1 and CDR2 (germline): SEHNR, FQNEAQ (reference sequence). This CDR3 has 15 amino acids. CDR3 bases: TGTGCCAGCAGCTTCTACGGTCAGGGTATCGATACGCAGTATTTT. Translated: CASSFYGQGIDTQYF.

The chain links TRBV25-1 to TRBJ1-1; D may be TRBD1 (5 bases). Germline V CDR1 and CDR2: MGHDK, SYGVNS. The CDR3 spans 13 residues. The V gene lost 8 bases and the J gene lost 3 bases, with 13 bases spanning the gap. The CDR3 coding sequence is TGTGCCAGCGGGGGGTCGACATACACTGAAGCTTTCTTT. It codes for CASGGSTYTEAFF.

This sequence joins TRBV18 and TRBJ2-7, with TRBD1 identical over 8 bases. Germline V gene sequence: CDR1 KGHSH, CDR2 LQKENI. Trimming took 2 bases from V and 6 from J; bases not matched to a gene: 12. The CDR3 has 16 amino acids. The CDR3 here is CASSPVETGDGGEQYV. In DNA, the CDR3 is TGTGCCAGCTCACCAGTTGAGACAGGGGATGGAGGCGAGCAGTACGTC.

About this clone itself: The same CDR3 also results from other DNA sequences found in this sample. The rearrangement links TRBV5-4 to TRBJ2-7, with 12 bases fitting TRBD2. The CDR3 spans 15 residues. V shed 5 bases, J shed 2 bases, and the junction held 5 bases outside the gene matches. Germline-derived CDR1 and CDR2 are SGHNT and YYREEE (reference sequence). Here the CDR3 reads CASRPGLAGTYEQYF. DNA for the CDR3: TGTGCCAGCAGACCCGGACTAGCGGGAACCTACGAGCAGTACTTC.

The chain combines TRBV5-5 with TRBJ2-1; D possibly corresponds to TRBD2 (6 bases). This CDR3 comprises 14 residues. Trimming stripped 2 bases from V and 4 bases from J, with 10 bases between. Germline V gives CDR1 SGHKS, CDR2 YYEKEE (reference sequence). The CDR3 DNA sequence: TGTGCCAGCAGCTTTGCGGGACTTTACAATGAGCAGTTCTTC. Protein product: CASSFAGLYNEQFF.

V is TRBV2 and J is TRBJ1-5; D unresolved. Germline V lookup: CDR1 SNHLY, CDR2 FYNNEI. Trimming took 3 bases from V and 0 from J, leaving 9 bases between them. The CDR3 is 15 residues long. CDR3 nucleotides: TGTGCCAGCAGTGAGCACGGGAATAGCAATCAGCCCCAGCATTTT. This translates into CASSEHGNSNQPQHF.